Presented here are 17 T cell receptor beta chains from one specimen sequenced in a study of identical twins. TCRdb fed the 5' RACE reads into MiXCR, producing one record per CDR3 protein. The sample holds under 300,000 distinct CDR3 sequences, 11% to 15% seen once. Sequenced input: memory (CD45RO+) T cells sorted from blood. These receptors originate from a young woman in good health.

The gene calls are TRBV7-9 and TRBJ2-2; D not certain. Trimming left V 5 bases short and J 5 bases short, with 9 bases between. The V gene's germline CDR1 is SEHNR and CDR2 FQNEAQ (reference sequence). The CDR3 is 13 residues long. CDR3 sequence: CASSPPRTGELFF. CDR3 sequence (DNA): TGTGCCAGCAGCCCCCCCCGGACCGGGGAGCTGTTTTTT.

The chain uses TRBV7-9 and TRBJ1-5; D call uncertain. The length of the CDR3 is 15 residues. V gave up 3 bases and J gave up 4 bases, with 13 bases separating them. Germline assignment: CDR1 SEHNR and CDR2 FQNEAQ (reference sequence). In DNA form, the CDR3 reads TGTGCCAGCAGCTTTGAGGGTAGGCTGAATCAGCCCCAGCATTTT. Protein: CASSFEGRLNQPQHF. The full variable domain, completed using reference TRBV7-9 and TRBJ1-5, is DTGVSQNPRHKITKRGQNVTFRCDPISEHNRLYWYRQTLGQGPEFLTYFQNEAQLEKSRLLSDRFSAERPKGSFSTLEIQRTEQGDSAMYLCASSFEGRLNQPQHFGDGTRLSIL.

The chain employs TRBV15 and TRBJ2-1, with 13 bases lining up with TRBD2. J was trimmed by 6 bases and V by 5 bases; bases with no gene match: 10. The CDR3 is made up of 17 amino acids. Germline-derived CDR1 and CDR2 are LNHNV and YYDKDF (reference sequence). CDR3 residues: CATSGGRLAGGSNEQFF. As DNA, the CDR3 is TGTGCCACCAGCGGGGGAAGACTAGCGGGAGGATCCAATGAGCAGTTCTTC.

The chain is built from TRBV20-1 and TRBJ1-5; 7 bases are a match to TRBD1. The CDR3 is made up of 14 amino acids. Per the germline V gene, CDR1 is DFQATT and CDR2 is SNEGSKA (reference sequence). The J segment lost 2 bases and the V segment lost 3 bases, leaving 4 bases of the junction unmatched. The CDR3 DNA reads as TGCAGTGCTAGGACAGGGAATGGCAATCAGCCCCAGCATTTT. Protein: CSARTGNGNQPQHF.

V usage is TRBV7-9 and J usage is TRBJ2-7; TRBD2 is a possible D gene (6 bases). Trimming stripped 5 bases from V and 3 bases from J, with 17 bases between. The CDR3 spans 15 residues. Germline CDR1 SEHNR, CDR2 FQNEAQ (reference sequence). CDR3 sequence reads: CASSLSGGVGYEQYF. CDR3 nucleotides: TGTGCCAGCAGCCTGAGTGGAGGGGTCGGCTACGAGCAGTACTTC.

Of note for this clonotype: This CDR3 is missing its conserved last phenylalanine or tryptophan, likely due to a read error. Because the CDR3's place on the DNA is in doubt, the DNA is left out and the CDR3 is given as listed by TCRdb. The V call is TRBV27, the J call TRBJ1-2; the table's D call, TRBD1, was not checked against the DNA. The CDR3 is 13 amino acids in total, end residues counted. The germline CDR1 and CDR2 sequences are MNHEY and SMNVEV (reference sequence). CDR3 in amino acids: CASSPTTGTTALL.

The chain recombines TRBV4-3 with TRBJ2-1; 10 bases are a match to TRBD2. This CDR3 has 16 residues. The V segment lost 5 bases and the J segment 6 bases; nucleotides outside the gene matches: 10. Germline V gene sequence: CDR1 LGHNA, CDR2 YSLEER. CDR3 in amino acids: CASSSGLAGEGNEQFF. CDR3 DNA: TGCGCCAGCAGCTCCGGTCTAGCGGGAGAGGGCAATGAGCAGTTCTTC.

This clonotype occurred many times. The chain combines TRBV29-1 with TRBJ2-1; a weak D match, TRBD2 (5 bases). CDR1 and CDR2 from the germline V gene are SQVTM and ANQGSEA. The CDR3 contains 11 residues. The ends were cut back, 6 bases at V and 6 bases at J, with 9 bases in the middle. The DNA for the CDR3 is TGCAGCGTCCAGACTACCAATGAGCAGTTCTTC. Translation gives CSVQTTNEQFF.

This clonotype has only a few counts. The V and J genes are TRBV4-3 and TRBJ2-1; D gene uncertain. This CDR3 is 12 amino acids long. From germline, CDR1 is LGHNA and CDR2 YSLEER. The ends were cut back, 4 bases at V and 8 bases at J, with 9 bases in the middle. CDR3 bases: TGCGCCAGCAGCCGGGAAGCCCATGAGCAGTTCTTC. Its translation: CASSREAHEQFF.

V usage is TRBV20-1 and J usage is TRBJ1-1; the match to TRBD1 covers 7 bases. CDR1 DFQATT and CDR2 SNEGSKA come from the germline V gene (reference sequence). This CDR3 is built from 11 residues. This CDR3 is CRGDSNTEAFF. DNA of the CDR3: TGCAGGGGGGACAGCAACACTGAAGCTTTCTTT.

CDR3 amino acids: CASIGESYEQYF. Written as DNA, the CDR3 is TGTGCCAGTATTGGCGAGTCCTACGAGCAGTACTTC. The J gene is TRBJ2-7, the V gene TRBV19; D remains unclear. The germline V and J ends were trimmed by 7 bases and 1 base, with 8 bases remaining between them. Per germline, CDR1 LNHDA and CDR2 SQIVND (reference sequence). This CDR3 is 12 amino acids long.

The sample holds a few counts of this clonotype. The chain combines TRBV4-2 with TRBJ1-5; no definite D call. The germline gives CDR1 LGHNA, CDR2 YNFKEQ. V was shortened by 3 bases and J by 1 base, with 10 bases between the two germline ends. This CDR3 has 15 amino acids. CDR3 loop: CASSQEVGSNQPQHF. Written as DNA, the CDR3 is TGTGCCAGCAGCCAGGAAGTAGGAAGCAATCAGCCCCAGCATTTT.

The gene calls are TRBV5-6 and TRBJ1-2; D remains ambiguous. Germline-derived CDR1 and CDR2 are SGHDT and YYEEEE. The CDR3 totals 12 residues. V lost 5 bases, J lost 8 bases, and 13 bases lay in between. CDR3 sequence (DNA): TGTGCCAGCAGAAGATTTCCTAACGGCTACACCTTC. This sequence encodes CASRRFPNGYTF.

The chain has TRBV25-1 and TRBJ1-1; the D is unclear. The germline gives CDR1 MGHDK, CDR2 SYGVNS. V gave up 6 bases and J gave up 5 bases, with 10 bases separating them. The CDR3 runs to 12 residues. The CDR3 coding sequence is TGTGCCAGCAGGGGGTATGGTACTGAAGCTTTCTTT. Its translation is CASRGYGTEAFF.

Here the CDR3 reads CASRPQGSGNSPLHF. For the CDR3, the DNA is TGCGCCAGCAGACCACAGGGCTCAGGGAATTCACCCCTCCACTTT. The rearrangement links TRBV4-3 to TRBJ1-6, with a possible D match to TRBD1 (6 bases). The V gene lost 6 bases and the J gene lost 7 bases, with 16 bases spanning the gap. This CDR3 has 15 residues. Per the germline V gene, CDR1 is LGHNA and CDR2 is YSLEER.

This clonotype appeared a few times. The rearrangement uses TRBV20-1 and TRBJ2-1; D perhaps matches TRBD2 (5 bases). CDR1 and CDR2 from the germline V gene are DFQATT and SNEGSKA (reference sequence). CDR3 length: 12 amino acids. V was trimmed by 1 base and J by 8 bases, leaving 9 bases between them. CDR3 in amino acids: CSARGGSHEQFF. The CDR3 nucleotides are TGCAGTGCTAGAGGTGGGAGCCATGAGCAGTTCTTC.

This chain connects TRBV5-6 to TRBJ2-5, with 13 bases fitting TRBD2. J gave up 5 bases and V 1 base, and 2 bases lay outside the gene matches. The CDR3 length is 15 residues. Germline assignment: CDR1 SGHDT and CDR2 YYEEEE. CDR3 residues: CASSLTSGGAETQYF. In nucleotides, the CDR3 is TGTGCCAGCAGCTTGACTAGCGGGGGGGCTGAGACCCAGTACTTC.